The clone carrying this T cell receptor (beta chain) was counted many times. The antigen remains unidentified. TCRdb reprocessed the reads with MiXCR, giving one entry per CDR3 protein. The profile shows 350,000 to 400,000 distinct CDR3 sequences, about a third of them singletons. These data originate in a study of T cell repertoires in cytomegalovirus infection. Study-level background: Selected CMV epitopes included recently identified HLA-C-restricted ones as well as well-studied HLA-B-restricted ones. An indication of both CMV infection and matching HLA type came from public TCR beta signatures. General study findings and limits: Dominant in the ex vivo response were TCR beta clonotypes restricted by HLA-C and specific for CMV. Summed frequency of shared TCR beta families picked out CMV carriers who also had the relevant HLA.

This sample comprised cultured PBMCs, obtained from culture after CMV antigen stimulation. This TCR was recovered from a human donor in good health (CMV status not recorded). Some clones in this sample may be carry-over from other donors' samples.

CDR3 protein: CASSPRGGATQPQHF. CDR3 coding DNA: TGTGCCAGCAGCCCTCGGGGGGGGGCGACCCAGCCCCAGCATTTT. The chain carries TRBV7-2 and TRBJ1-5, with TRBD1 as a possible D gene (6 bases). The CDR3 extends over 15 amino acids. Germline lookup yields CDR1 SGHTA and CDR2 FQGNSA. Trimming cost V 5 bases and J 7 bases, with 18 bases left between them. The full variable domain, in which reference TRBV7-2 and TRBJ1-5 provide the parts outside the CDR3, is GAGVSQSPSNKVTEKGKDVELRCDPISGHTALYWYRQSLGQGLEFLIYFQGNSAPDKSGLPSDRFSAERTGGSVSTLTIQRTQQEDSAVYLCASSPRGGATQPQHFGDGTRLSIL.